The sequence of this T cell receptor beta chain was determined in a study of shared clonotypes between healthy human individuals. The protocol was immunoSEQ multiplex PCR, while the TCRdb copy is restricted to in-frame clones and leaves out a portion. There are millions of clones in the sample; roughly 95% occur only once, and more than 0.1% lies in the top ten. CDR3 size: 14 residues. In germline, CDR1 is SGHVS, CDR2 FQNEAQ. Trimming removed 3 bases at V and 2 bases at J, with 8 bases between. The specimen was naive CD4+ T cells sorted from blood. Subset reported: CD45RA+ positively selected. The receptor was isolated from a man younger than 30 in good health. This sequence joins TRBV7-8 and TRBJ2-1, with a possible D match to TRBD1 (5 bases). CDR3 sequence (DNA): TGTGCCAGCAGCTTTGGACACCCCTACAATGAGCAGTTCTTC. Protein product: CASSFGHPYNEQFF.